This T cell receptor (beta chain) was captured by sequencing in a study of T-cell reconstitution after alpha-beta-depleted transplantation in children. This clonotype was seen ten or more times. The CDR3 totals 14 residues. J lost 5 bases, V lost 6 bases, and 3 bases had no gene match. The germline CDR1 and CDR2 sequences are DFQATT and SNEGSKA (reference sequence). During its preparation, the TCRbeta library received unique molecular identifiers. Via MiXCR, TCRdb re-called the PCR reads, giving one row per CDR3 protein. This sample has approximately 640,000 distinct CDR3 sequences, with 15% to 20% found just once.

The clonotype was recovered from a human donor who donated a stem cell graft to a child with acute myeloid leukemia. The chain links TRBV20-1 to TRBJ2-5, with 16 bases aligning to TRBD2. This specimen consisted of PBMCs from the stem cell graft donor, obtained from the stem cell graft. The CDR3 coding sequence is TGCAGTGCCGGGACTAGCGGGGGGGGTGAGACCCAGTACTTC. Its protein product is CSAGTSGGGETQYF.